A selection of T cell receptor beta chains follows, all from one sample in a study of long-term antiretroviral therapy in people with HIV. Here immunoSEQ multiplex PCR was the method, and the copy in TCRdb shows in-frame clones only, minus some. The sample shows fewer than 45,000 clones, more than 90% of them seen only once. The sample here was unsorted PBMCs, taken 3.7 years after starting antiretroviral therapy. Receptors were obtained from a woman aged 45-65 years with HIV. CDR3s include the opening cysteine and the closing phenylalanine or tryptophan. A D gene is named only where the DNA matches it firmly. A row's size may be missing; if present it is once, few, many or a size class.

abundance	v_gene	d_gene	j_gene	CDR3nt	CDR3aa
NA	TRBV27	NA	TRBJ2-1	TGTGCCAGCAGTTTATATCGTTCTAATGAGCAGTTCTTC	CASSLYRSNEQFF
once	TRBV19	NA	TRBJ2-2	TGTGCCAGTAAGCGAGGAGGGGCGGACACCGGGGAGCTGTTTTTT	CASKRGGADTGELFF
NA	TRBV7-3	TRBD1	TRBJ2-1	TGTGCCAGCAGCTTGACCTCATTAGGACAGGGTAGGAATGAGCAGTTCTTC	CASSLTSLGQGRNEQFF
NA	TRBV6-5	NA	TRBJ1-2	TGTGCCACCTGCGTACACCCTAACTATGGCTACACCTTC	CATCVHPNYGYTF
NA	TRBV7-9	TRBD1	TRBJ1-1	TGTGCCAGCAGCTTAGTGACAGGGGGCGGAACTTTCTTT	CASSLVTGGGTFF
NA	TRBV7-5	NA	TRBJ1-2	TGTGCCAGACACGAAGTCACGGACGGCTATCGCTACACCTTC	CARHEVTDGYRYTF
few	TRBV6-1	NA	TRBJ2-6	TGTGCCAGCAGTGAAAGAGTAGGTTGGTCCTCTGGGGCCAACGTCCTGACTTTC	CASSERVGWSSGANVLTF
NA	TRBV28	NA	TRBJ1-5	TGTGCCAGCAGTTTAGGGCAGTTCAATCAGCCCCAGCATTTT	CASSLGQFNQPQHF
NA	TRBV7-2	NA	TRBJ2-5	TGTGCCAGCAGCTTGGACCCCCACCAAGAGACCCAGTACTTC	CASSLDPHQETQYF
NA	TRBV6-5	TRBD2	TRBJ2-7	TGTGCCAGCAGTAGGACTAGCGCGACCTCCTACGAGCAGTACTTC	CASSRTSATSYEQYF
NA	TRBV6-6	NA	TRBJ2-7	TGTGCCAGCAGTTACAAGGGTAAGGTGTACGAGCAGTACTTC	CASSYKGKVYEQYF
NA	TRBV4-2	NA	TRBJ1-6	TGTGCCAGCAGCCAAGAATCTAACAGTCTTTCACCCCTCCACTTT	CASSQESNSLSPLHF
NA	TRBV6-5	NA	TRBJ2-7	TGTGCCAGCAGTCGCACAGGGCCCTACGAGCAGTACTTC	CASSRTGPYEQYF
NA	TRBV5-8	NA	TRBJ1-2	TGTGCCAGCAGCCTGCAGGCCTATGGCTACACCTTC	CASSLQAYGYTF
once	TRBV27	NA	TRBJ1-1	TGTGCCAGCATTCCGGACAGAATCATGAACACTGAAGCTTTCTTT	CASIPDRIMNTEAFF
NA	TRBV19	TRBD1	TRBJ1-5	TGTGCCAGTTCGGCAACAGGGGGGACTCAGCCCCAGCATTTT	CASSATGGTQPQHF
NA	TRBV5-6	TRBD2	TRBJ2-5	TGTGCCAGCAGCTTCGGAAACGGGGGGGTACGTGAGACCCAGTACTTC	CASSFGNGGVRETQYF
once	TRBV6-5	TRBD1	TRBJ2-5	TGTGCCAGCAGTTACTGGACAGGGAAGGAGCAGTACTTC	CASSYWTGKEQYF
NA	TRBV5-1	TRBD1	TRBJ1-2	TGCGCCAGCAGCCTATGGGACAGGGTCGCCTACACCTTC	CASSLWDRVAYTF
few	TRBV6-1	NA	TRBJ1-2	TGTGCCAGCAGTGAAGCTACCGGGACTCTCTATGGCTACACCTTC	CASSEATGTLYGYTF